Listed here are 15 T cell receptor beta chains from one sample, sequenced in a study of blood T cell repertoires in COVID-19. Profiled with immunoSEQ multiplex PCR; TCRdb holds only in-frame clones, not every one. The sample shows under 200,000 clones, more than 70% of them seen only once. Material for sequencing was peripheral blood. These receptors came from a man between 18 and 35 years old with active or convalescent COVID-19.

This clone was recorded once. This chain uses TRBV30 with TRBJ2-3; 7 bases map to TRBD2. This CDR3 region has 14 residues. V lost 4 bases, J lost 6 bases, and 10 bases stayed unmatched. Germline V lookup: CDR1 GTSNPN, CDR2 SVGIG (reference sequence). As DNA, the CDR3 is TGTGCCTGGACTAGGGGAGGGAGGTCGGATACGCAGTATTTT. This gives the protein CAWTRGGRSDTQYF. Complete variable domain (other parts from reference TRBV30 and TRBJ2-3): SQTIHQWPATLVQPVGSPLSLECTVEGTSNPNLYWYRQAAGRGLQLLFYSVGIGQISSEVPQNLSASRPQDRQFILSSKKLLLSDSGFYLCAWTRGGRSDTQYFGPGTRLTVL.

The chain is built from TRBV5-4 and TRBJ2-2; 9 bases map to TRBD2. The CDR3 consists of 15 residues. CDR1 is SGHNT and CDR2 is YYREEE in the germline V gene (reference sequence). V trimming: 2 bases; J trimming: 4 bases; junction bases outside the gene matches: 3. This chain's CDR3 is CASSLGGGATGELFF. The CDR3 DNA follows: TGTGCCAGCAGCTTAGGCGGGGGGGCCACCGGGGAGCTGTTTTTT.

The DNA for the CDR3 is TGTGCCAGCACCCCGACGACAGGTGGGAATTCACCCCTCCACTTT. This encodes CASTPTTGGNSPLHF. The chain uses TRBV6-5 and TRBJ1-6; possibly TRBD1 for D (6 bases). This CDR3 region has 15 residues. The germline gives CDR1 MNHEY, CDR2 SVGAGI. Trimming removed 7 bases at V and 7 bases at J, with 17 bases between.

In its sample, this clone was seen a few times. This chain links TRBV6-1 with TRBJ2-1; 9 bases are shared with TRBD2. After removal of 0 bases from V and 5 bases from J, the junction contained 5 bases not matched to a gene. The CDR3 is 16 residues long. Germline V gene sequence: CDR1 MNHNS, CDR2 SASEGT. CDR3 nucleotides: TGTGCCAGCAGTGAAGCGTTGGCTAGCGGGAACAATGAGCAGTTCTTC. This encodes CASSEALASGNNEQFF.

This chain links TRBV7-6 with TRBJ1-6, with TRBD1 matching 8 bases. After removal of 2 bases from V and 8 bases from J, the junction contained 8 bases not matched to a gene. Germline CDR1 and CDR2: SGHVS and FNYEAQ. This CDR3 region has 16 residues. CDR3 in amino acids: CASSLSLGQGYSPLHF. CDR3 DNA: TGTGCCAGCAGCTTAAGTCTAGGACAGGGTTATTCACCCCTCCACTTT.

The chain recombines TRBV13 with TRBJ1-2; D might be TRBD1 (5 bases). CDR1 and CDR2 from the germline V gene are PRHDT and FYEKMQ (reference sequence). The CDR3 runs 13 residues. V lost 5 bases and J lost 6, with 13 bases in between. The CDR3 sequence is CASSPTDNHGYTF. In DNA form, the CDR3 reads TGTGCCAGCAGCCCGACGGACAACCATGGCTACACCTTC.

V is TRBV4-1 and J is TRBJ2-3, with 7 bases aligning to TRBD2. Germline values: CDR1 MGHRA, CDR2 YSYEKL. The ends lost 5 bases at V and 2 bases at J; junction bases unmatched: 10. CDR3 size: 16 residues. CDR3 sequence reads: CASSVSAGRATDTQYF. In nucleotides, the CDR3 is TGCGCCAGCAGCGTAAGCGCGGGGAGGGCCACAGATACGCAGTATTTT.

This chain links TRBV3-1 (or the pseudogene TRBV3-2) with TRBJ1-6, with TRBD1 as a possible D gene (5 bases). V gave up 1 base and J gave up 6 bases, with 10 bases separating them. The CDR3 runs to 15 residues. CDR1 and CDR2 from the germline V gene are LGHDT and YNNKEL (reference sequence). The CDR3 nucleotides read TGTGCCAGCAGCCAAGGGCCGGGGGGTAATTCACCCCTCCACTTT. Protein product: CASSQGPGGNSPLHF.

CDR3 region: CASSVQGGYEQYF. In DNA form, the CDR3 reads TGTGCCAGCAGCGTACAGGGGGGTTACGAGCAGTACTTC. This sequence joins TRBV9 and TRBJ2-7, with D perhaps TRBD1 (7 bases). The CDR3 contains 13 residues. Between the trimmed V and J ends, which lost 1 base and 4 bases, there was a span of 9 bases. In germline, CDR1 is SGDLS, CDR2 YYNGEE.

The CDR3 sequence: CASAPGQGPYEQYF. In DNA form, the CDR3 reads TGTGCCAGTGCACCGGGACAGGGGCCCTACGAGCAGTACTTC. V gene TRBV19 combines with J gene TRBJ2-7; 10 nucleotides agree with TRBD1. With 8 bases clipped from V and 2 bases from J, the junction kept 6 bases outside the gene matches. This CDR3 is 14 amino acids long. The germline V gene encodes CDR1 LNHDA and CDR2 SQIVND (reference sequence).

For the CDR3, the DNA is TGTGCCAGCAGTCGCGGGGGGCCAGATACGCAGTATTTT. Translating gives CASSRGGPDTQYF. The gene calls are TRBV6-5 and TRBJ2-3; TRBD2 aligns across 8 bases. Germline-derived CDR1 and CDR2 are MNHEY and SVGAGI. There are 13 residues in the CDR3. Trimming removed 5 bases from V and 4 bases from J; junction bases left unmatched: 2.

The chain has TRBV10-3 and TRBJ2-1, with 7 bases lining up with TRBD1. V gave up 3 bases and J gave up 5 bases; unmatched junction bases: 13. Germline V gives CDR1 ENHRY, CDR2 SYGVKD. This CDR3 has 17 amino acids. The CDR3, as DNA: TGTGCCATCAGTGAAGGTAGACCGGGACAGATCAACAATGAGCAGTTCTTC. This gives the protein CAISEGRPGQINNEQFF.

This clone showed up just a few times. The CDR3 bases are TGTGCCACCAGCAGAGGAACAGGGCGAGTGGATTCACCCCTCCACTTT. It is translated as CATSRGTGRVDSPLHF. The V gene is TRBV15, the J gene TRBJ1-6, with D maybe TRBD1 (6 bases). Germline assignment: CDR1 LNHNV and CDR2 YYDKDF (reference sequence). V was clipped by 1 base and J by 8 bases, with 15 bases between them. This CDR3 has 16 residues.

This chain connects TRBV7-8 to TRBJ2-3; D unclear. This CDR3 contains 13 residues. CDR1 SGHVS and CDR2 FQNEAQ come from the germline V gene. The ends were cut back, 2 bases at V and 5 bases at J, with 8 bases in the middle. The DNA for the CDR3 is TGTGCCAGCAGCTTAACGGGTAGAGATACGCAGTATTTT. As protein: CASSLTGRDTQYF.

In this sample, this clone turned up a few times. V usage is TRBV7-9 and J usage is TRBJ2-7, with D possibly TRBD2 on 5 matching bases. CDR3 length: 14 residues. V lost 5 bases, J lost 5 bases, and 16 bases lay in between. Germline V gene sequence: CDR1 SEHNR, CDR2 FQNEAQ (reference sequence). The CDR3 DNA sequence: TGTGCCAGCAGCCCATGGGAGAGCGCCCACGAGCAGTACTTC. Its translation is CASSPWESAHEQYF.